These 20 T cell receptor beta chains were sequenced from one sample in a study of blood T cell repertoires in COVID-19. Libraries were prepared by immunoSEQ multiplex PCR; TCRdb keeps only in-frame clonotypes and omits some of them. This repertoire shows over 300,000 clones, more than 75% found once; its top ten account for under 2%. The sequenced material came from peripheral blood. These receptors were obtained from a woman in her forties or fifties with acute or convalescent COVID-19.

The chain couples TRBV19 to TRBJ2-3, with D hard to call. Germline CDR1 and CDR2: LNHDA and SQIVND (reference sequence). The CDR3 extends over 14 amino acids. The germline V and J ends were trimmed by 10 bases and 3 bases, with 17 bases remaining between them. CDR3 nucleotide sequence: TGTGCCACCACCCCCGGTCCCCGGACAGATACGCAGTATTTT. Protein sequence: CATTPGPRTDTQYF.

V is TRBV7-3 and J is TRBJ2-1; 7 bases match TRBD2. Looked up from germline, CDR1 is SGHTA and CDR2 is FQGTGA. Trimming cost V 2 bases and J 16 bases; bases outside gene matches: 14. The CDR3 has 14 residues. The CDR3 DNA follows: TGTGCCAGCAGCTTAGGGTTCGGGGGGACGGATCGTTTCTTC. As protein: CASSLGFGGTDRFF.

The chain carries TRBV27 and TRBJ2-1, with 13 positions matching TRBD2. V dropped 8 bases and J dropped 7; count of bases not matched to a gene: 2. Germline CDR1 and CDR2: MNHEY and SMNVEV (reference sequence). This CDR3 is built from 13 residues. CDR3 protein: CASGTSGTNEQFF. CDR3 DNA sequence: TGTGCCAGCGGGACTAGCGGGACGAATGAGCAGTTCTTC.

The V call is TRBV6-5, the J call TRBJ1-4; D ambiguous. This CDR3 contains 12 residues. The V gene's germline CDR1 is MNHEY and CDR2 SVGAGI. V dropped 2 bases and J dropped 5 bases, with 3 bases sitting between them. The CDR3 here is CASSYLNEKLFF. The CDR3 DNA sequence: TGTGCCAGCAGTTACCTGAATGAAAAACTGTTTTTT.

The chain is built from TRBV7-2 and TRBJ2-3, with a possible D match to TRBD2 (6 bases). V lost 1 base to trimming and J lost 2 bases, with 16 bases between them. Germline assignment: CDR1 SGHTA and CDR2 FQGNSA. This CDR3 region has 17 residues. The CDR3 loop reads CASSLDPAGSYTDTQYF. Here the CDR3 DNA reads TGTGCCAGCAGCTTAGATCCAGCGGGTTCGTACACAGATACGCAGTATTTT.

CDR3 coding DNA: TGTGCCATCAGTGAGACTTTTGCGGGTAGCTCCTACAATGAGCAGTTCTTC. It codes for CAISETFAGSSYNEQFF. This rearrangement joins TRBV10-3 to TRBJ2-1, with D possibly matching TRBD2 (5 bases). The CDR3 is 17 amino acids. The V end lost 2 bases, the J end lost 0 bases, and 14 bases lay between the germline ends. Germline V lookup: CDR1 ENHRY, CDR2 SYGVKD.

This chain joins TRBV10-3 and TRBJ1-1; tentatively, D is TRBD1 (6 bases). CDR1 ENHRY and CDR2 SYGVKD come from the germline V gene. Trimming shortened V by 6 bases and J by 0 bases, and 11 bases separated the two germline ends. The CDR3 totals 14 residues. The CDR3 here is CAISATGMNTEAFF. In nucleotides, the CDR3 is TGTGCCATCAGCGCTACAGGGATGAACACTGAAGCTTTCTTT.

This clone was detected only once. The chain has TRBV18 and TRBJ2-3, with TRBD1 matching 9 bases. Germline V gene data show CDR1 as KGHSH and CDR2 as LQKENI. With 8 bases clipped from V and 6 bases from J, the junction kept 12 bases outside the gene matches. CDR3 length equals 15 residues. The DNA for the CDR3 is TGTGCCAGCGCAGCCCCGGGACAGGGTAGTGATACGCAGTATTTT. Translating it yields CASAAPGQGSDTQYF.

The chain couples TRBV7-2 to TRBJ1-2; TRBD1 might be the D (5 bases). The CDR3 totals 14 residues. The V gene lost 5 bases and the J gene lost 7 bases, with 17 bases spanning the gap. Germline CDR1 is SGHTA and CDR2 is FQGNSA. The CDR3 spells CASSRLQGASGYTF. For the CDR3, the DNA is TGTGCCAGCAGCCGCCTGCAAGGGGCGAGTGGCTACACCTTC.

The chain carries TRBV5-4 and TRBJ1-2; D remains ambiguous. The CDR3 totals 12 residues. Germline CDR1 and CDR2: SGHNT and YYREEE (reference sequence). Trimming removed 1 base at V and 8 bases at J, with 9 bases between. The CDR3 nucleotides read TGTGCCAGCAGCTTGATCAGTCAGGGCTACACCTTC. As protein: CASSLISQGYTF.

The chain uses TRBV7-9 and TRBJ2-7; TRBD1 aligns across 9 bases. J gave up 2 bases and V 1 base, and 0 bases lay outside the gene matches. This CDR3 is built from 14 residues. Germline CDR1 SEHNR, CDR2 FQNEAQ (reference sequence). The CDR3 region is CASSLGTGAYEQYF. The CDR3 DNA is TGTGCCAGCAGCTTAGGGACAGGGGCCTACGAGCAGTACTTC. Combining the CDR3 with reference TRBV7-9 and TRBJ2-7 gives the whole variable domain DTGVSQNPRHKITKRGQNVTFRCDPISEHNRLYWYRQTLGQGPEFLTYFQNEAQLEKSRLLSDRFSAERPKGSFSTLEIQRTEQGDSAMYLCASSLGTGAYEQYFGPGTRLTVT.

This chain joins TRBV6-5 and TRBJ2-3; D gene uncertain. The CDR3 runs to 15 residues. V was pared by 4 bases and J by 0 bases, with 11 bases between. Germline CDR1 and CDR2: MNHEY and SVGAGI. Here the CDR3 reads CASSFRRASTDTQYF. The CDR3 DNA follows: TGTGCCAGCAGTTTCCGGAGAGCTAGCACAGATACGCAGTATTTT.

The J gene is TRBJ2-3, the V gene TRBV9; D is unclear. CDR1 SGDLS and CDR2 YYNGEE come from the germline V gene. Trimming left V 1 base short and J 0 bases short, with 9 bases between. This CDR3 comprises 15 residues. The CDR3 spells CASSVQLASTDTQYF. In nucleotides, the CDR3 is TGTGCCAGCAGCGTACAACTCGCTAGCACAGATACGCAGTATTTT.

The V call is TRBV19, the J call TRBJ1-2, with a possible D match to TRBD1 (5 bases). Germline V gene sequence: CDR1 LNHDA, CDR2 SQIVND (reference sequence). Trimming removed 6 bases at V and 6 bases at J, with 17 bases between. The CDR3 spans 14 residues. CDR3: CASREVGREDGYTF. CDR3 DNA: TGTGCCAGTAGGGAAGTGGGGCGGGAAGATGGCTACACCTTC.

The J gene is TRBJ2-6, the V gene TRBV10-2, with D unclear. This CDR3 spans 14 amino acids. Germline CDR1 and CDR2: WSHSY and SAAADI. V gave up 11 bases and J gave up 2 bases, with 13 bases separating them. The CDR3 nucleotides read TGCGCCTCCAGCGCTTCTACTGGGGCCAACGTCCTGACTTTC. Translation gives CASSASTGANVLTF.

V gene TRBV15 combines with J gene TRBJ2-5; D not resolved. The V and J ends lost 1 base and 9 bases respectively, with 12 bases between them. The CDR3 totals 13 residues. Germline lookup yields CDR1 LNHNV and CDR2 YYDKDF (reference sequence). The CDR3 sequence: CATSRAPGSAQYF. CDR3 sequence (DNA): TGTGCCACCAGCAGAGCTCCCGGTTCGGCCCAGTACTTC.

The rearrangement uses TRBV4-1 and TRBJ2-7, with D perhaps matching TRBD1 (5 bases). Per germline, CDR1 MGHRA and CDR2 YSYEKL. The CDR3 length is 15 residues. The V end was cut by 3 bases, the J end by 4 bases, with 16 bases between. CDR3 in DNA: TGCGCCAGCAGCCATAGATGGGCGGACAAATACGAGCAGTACTTC. Amino acid sequence: CASSHRWADKYEQYF.

The V and J genes are TRBV2 and TRBJ2-5; TRBD2 is a possible D gene (5 bases). This CDR3 is built from 14 residues. Germline V gene sequence: CDR1 SNHLY, CDR2 FYNNEI. Deletions cut 8 bases from V and 4 bases from J, with 17 bases between. CDR3 amino acids: CASGNGVGSETQYF. The DNA of the CDR3 is TGTGCCAGCGGGAACGGGGTGGGGTCAGAGACCCAGTACTTC.

This clone was found a few times. The V call is TRBV21-1, the J call TRBJ1-1. TRBV21-1 represents a pseudogene. The CDR3 spans 15 residues. The CDR3 DNA reads as TGTGCCAGCAGCCGTGGCGGGGGCTTATCGGCTGAAGCTTTCTTT. This translates into CASSRGGGLSAEAFF.

The chain has TRBV29-1 and TRBJ2-1; the match to TRBD2 covers 12 bases. Trimming took 7 bases from V and 2 from J; bases not matched to a gene: 9. CDR1 is SQVTM, CDR2 ANQGSEA, per germline. The CDR3 has 16 residues. For the CDR3, the DNA is TGCAGCGCCCTACTAGCGGGAGGAATTACCTACAATGAGCAGTTCTTC. It specifies CSALLAGGITYNEQFF.